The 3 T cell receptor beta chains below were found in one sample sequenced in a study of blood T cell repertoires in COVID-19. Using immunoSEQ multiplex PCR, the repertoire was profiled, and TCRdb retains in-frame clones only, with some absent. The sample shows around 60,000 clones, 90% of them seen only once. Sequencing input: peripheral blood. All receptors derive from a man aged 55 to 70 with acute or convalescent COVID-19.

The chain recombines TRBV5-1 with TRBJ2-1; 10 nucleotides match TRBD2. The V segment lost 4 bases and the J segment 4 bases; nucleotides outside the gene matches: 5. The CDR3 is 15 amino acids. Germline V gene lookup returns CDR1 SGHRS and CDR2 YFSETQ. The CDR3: CASSPIAGGYNEQFF. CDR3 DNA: TGCGCCAGCAGCCCAATAGCGGGGGGATACAATGAGCAGTTCTTC.

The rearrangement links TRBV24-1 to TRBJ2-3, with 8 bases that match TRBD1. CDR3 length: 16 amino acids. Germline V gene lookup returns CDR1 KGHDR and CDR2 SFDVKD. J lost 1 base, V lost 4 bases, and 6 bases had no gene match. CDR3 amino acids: CATSDPGTGRTDTQYF. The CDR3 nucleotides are TGTGCCACCAGTGACCCCGGGACAGGACGCACAGATACGCAGTATTTT.

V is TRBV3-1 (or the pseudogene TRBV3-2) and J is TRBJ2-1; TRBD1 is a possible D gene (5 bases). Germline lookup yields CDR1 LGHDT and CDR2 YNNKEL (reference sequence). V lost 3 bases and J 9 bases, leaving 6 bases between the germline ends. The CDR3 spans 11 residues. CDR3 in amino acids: CASSHQGEQFF. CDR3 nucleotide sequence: TGTGCCAGCAGCCATCAGGGTGAGCAGTTCTTC.